This T cell receptor (beta chain) emerged from a study of technical replicates of blood from several donors. Germline V gene lookup returns CDR1 MNHEY and CDR2 SVGAGI. V was clipped by 4 bases and J by 0 bases, with 13 bases between them. This CDR3 comprises 15 residues. The repertoire was sequenced with immunoSEQ multiplex PCR; TCRdb's copy has only in-frame clones and lacks some. The data contain 65,000 to 80,000 clones, around 90% of them seen just once; the ten biggest clones take up about 0.35%. The sample consisted of T cells isolated from PBMCs. The TCR sequence derives from a human donor in good health. This chain connects TRBV6-5 to TRBJ2-7; TRBD2 might be the D (6 bases). In DNA, the CDR3 is TGTGCCAGCAGTTTCGGACTACCGAACTCCTACGAGCAGTACTTC. It translates to CASSFGLPNSYEQYF.